The clone carrying this TCR beta chain has just a few counts. The CDR3 runs 12 residues. The germline V gene has CDR1 SEHNR and CDR2 FQNEAQ (reference sequence). V gave up 5 bases and J gave up 6 bases, with 11 bases separating them. In the original processing: Estimates of nucleated cell counts were drawn from the amplification of reference gene primers. The protocol was immunoSEQ multiplex PCR, while the TCRdb copy is restricted to in-frame clones and leaves out a portion. D and trimming come from the DNA, and the V and J calls and clone size come from that table. Among fewer than 300,000 clones, 85% were seen once, and the ten largest hold about 5.1%. The sample belongs to a study of blood T cell repertoires in COVID-19. Study at large: Spain, Italy and the United States supplied samples that represented acute and convalescent COVID-19. PBMCs, B-cell-depleted T cells, or T cells provided the cDNA or gDNA that made up the material.

The sequence derives from a man in his forties or fifties with active or convalescent COVID-19. The J gene is TRBJ2-7, the V gene TRBV7-9; D remains unclear. The sequenced sample consisted of peripheral blood. CDR3: CASSGSGVEQYF. Here the CDR3 DNA reads TGTGCCAGCAGCGGCTCTGGAGTCGAGCAGTACTTC.